The clone carrying this T cell receptor beta chain was seen more than once but under ten times. As yet, its antigen is unknown. It was with unique molecular identifiers that the TCRbeta library was prepared. TCRdb re-analysed the PCR reads in MiXCR, keeping a single row per CDR3 protein. This sample has approximately 350,000 distinct CDR3 sequences, with about a sixth found just once. The sample originates from a study of T-cell reconstitution after alpha-beta-depleted transplantation in children. Study-wide points: The origin of alpha-beta T cells about two months after transplant was reportedly several hundred expanded graft clones.

CDR1 is SGHVS and CDR2 is FNYEAQ in the germline V gene. CDR3 length equals 14 residues. V trimming: 4 bases; J trimming: 2 bases; junction bases outside the gene matches: 2. This TCR came from a male patient aged 2-15 years who had a stem cell transplant for acute lymphoblastic leukemia, so the T cells may come from the graft donor. Sequencing was performed on PBMCs, mostly from graft donor cells, taken 360 days after TCRalphabeta/CD19-depleted stem cell transplant. The chain combines TRBV7-6 with TRBJ2-3; 8 bases fit TRBD1. This CDR3 is CASSWTGLTDTQYF. In nucleotides, the CDR3 is TGTGCCAGCAGCTGGACAGGGCTCACAGATACGCAGTATTTT.